This TCR beta chain was captured by sequencing in a study of cytomegalovirus exposure and HLA in healthy donors. PCR was performed using 60 Vbeta and 13 Jbeta primers. Some clones are missing from TCRdb's copy, which holds only in-frame ones; the method was immunoSEQ multiplex PCR. The table has 150,000 to 200,000 clones, roughly 80% seen once. CDR1 and CDR2 (germline): SGHRS, YFSETQ. With 6 bases removed from V and 2 bases from J, the gap between germline ends came to 13 bases. The CDR3 loop spans 14 amino acids. The genes are TRBV5-1 and TRBJ2-3, with D tentatively TRBD2 (5 bases). Sequencing was carried out using PBMCs. This receptor was identified in a female donor in good health and CMV-seronegative. The CDR3 is CASNLGLPTDTQYF. Here the CDR3 DNA reads TGCGCCAGCAACCTTGGACTCCCCACAGATACGCAGTATTTT.